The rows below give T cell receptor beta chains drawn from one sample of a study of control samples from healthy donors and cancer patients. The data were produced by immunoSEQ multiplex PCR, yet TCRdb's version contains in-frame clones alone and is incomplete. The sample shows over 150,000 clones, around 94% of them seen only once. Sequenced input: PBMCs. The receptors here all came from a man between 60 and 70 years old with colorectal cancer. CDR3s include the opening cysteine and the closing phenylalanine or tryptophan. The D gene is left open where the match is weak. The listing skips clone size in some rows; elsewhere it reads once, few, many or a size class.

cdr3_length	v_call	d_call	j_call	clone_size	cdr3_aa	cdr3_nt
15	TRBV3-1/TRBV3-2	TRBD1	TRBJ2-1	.	CASSQRDSAYNEQFF	TGTGCCAGCAGCCAAAGGGACAGCGCCTACAATGAGCAGTTCTTC
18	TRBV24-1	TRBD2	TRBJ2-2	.	CATSDFKRGGSNTGELFF	TGTGCCACCAGTGATTTCAAGCGCGGGGGGTCGAACACCGGGGAGCTGTTTTTT
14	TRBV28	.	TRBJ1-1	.	CASSPPARNTEAFF	TGTGCCAGCAGTCCGCCTGCGAGGAACACTGAAGCTTTCTTT
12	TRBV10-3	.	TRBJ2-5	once	CAIRGTTETQYF	TGTGCCATCAGGGGGACGACAGAGACCCAGTACTTC
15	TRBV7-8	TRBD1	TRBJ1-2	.	CASSPGTGGVYGYTF	TGTGCCAGCAGCCCCGGGACAGGGGGCGTCTATGGCTACACCTTC
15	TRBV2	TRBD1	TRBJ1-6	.	CASSYGTGRNSPLHF	TGTGCCAGCAGTTACGGGACAGGGAGGAATTCACCCCTCCACTTT
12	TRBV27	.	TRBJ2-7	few	CASSPRYNEQYF	TGTGCCAGCAGTCCCCGATACAACGAGCAGTACTTC
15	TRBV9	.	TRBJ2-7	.	CASSTYSQNGYEQYF	TGTGCCAGCAGCACTTACTCACAAAACGGCTACGAGCAGTACTTC
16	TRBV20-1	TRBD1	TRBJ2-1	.	CSASGPGQGGDNEQFF	TGCAGTGCTAGTGGACCGGGACAGGGAGGGGACAATGAGCAGTTCTTC
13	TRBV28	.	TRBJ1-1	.	CATLGTANTEAFF	TGTGCCACATTAGGGACCGCGAACACTGAAGCTTTCTTT
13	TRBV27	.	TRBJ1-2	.	CASSLGQHYGYTF	TGTGCCAGCAGTTTAGGACAGCACTATGGCTACACCTTC
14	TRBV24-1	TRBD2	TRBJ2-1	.	CATSGSGGRNEQFF	TGTGCCACCAGTGGTAGCGGGGGGCGCAATGAGCAGTTCTTC
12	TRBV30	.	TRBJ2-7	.	CAWSVGIREQYF	TGTGCCTGGAGTGTAGGTATTCGCGAGCAGTACTTC
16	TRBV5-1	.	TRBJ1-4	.	CASSLGQITTNEKLFF	TGCGCCAGCAGCTTGGGACAGATCACAACTAATGAAAAACTGTTTTTT
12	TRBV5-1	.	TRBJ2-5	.	CASSFTEETQYF	TGCGCCAGCAGCTTTACAGAAGAGACCCAGTACTTC